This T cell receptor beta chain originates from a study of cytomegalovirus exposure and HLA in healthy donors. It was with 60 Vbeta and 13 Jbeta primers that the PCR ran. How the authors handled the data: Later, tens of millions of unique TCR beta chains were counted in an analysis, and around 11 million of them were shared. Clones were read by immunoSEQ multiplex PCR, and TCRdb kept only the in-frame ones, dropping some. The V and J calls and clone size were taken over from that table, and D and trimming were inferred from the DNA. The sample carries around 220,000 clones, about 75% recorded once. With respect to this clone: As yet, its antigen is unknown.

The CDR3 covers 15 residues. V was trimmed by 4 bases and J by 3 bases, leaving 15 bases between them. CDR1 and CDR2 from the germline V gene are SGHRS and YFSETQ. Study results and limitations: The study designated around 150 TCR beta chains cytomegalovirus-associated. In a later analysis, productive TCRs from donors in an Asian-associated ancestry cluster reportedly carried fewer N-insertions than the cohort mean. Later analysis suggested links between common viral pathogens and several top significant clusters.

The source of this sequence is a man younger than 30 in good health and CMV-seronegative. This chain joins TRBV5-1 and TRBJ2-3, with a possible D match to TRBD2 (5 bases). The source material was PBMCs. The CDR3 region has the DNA TGCGCCAGCAGCCCCTCCCCTAGCTTTACAGATACGCAGTATTTT. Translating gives CASSPSPSFTDTQYF.